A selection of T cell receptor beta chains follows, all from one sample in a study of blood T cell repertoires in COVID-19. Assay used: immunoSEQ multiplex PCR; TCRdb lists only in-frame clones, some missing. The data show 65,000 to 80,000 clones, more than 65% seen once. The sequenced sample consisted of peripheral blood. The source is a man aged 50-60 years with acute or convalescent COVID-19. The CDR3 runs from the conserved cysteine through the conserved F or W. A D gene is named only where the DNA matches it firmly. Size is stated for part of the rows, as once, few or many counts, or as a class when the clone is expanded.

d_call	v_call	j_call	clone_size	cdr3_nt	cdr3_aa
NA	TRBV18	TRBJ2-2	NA	TGTGCCAGCTCACGGTTCCCACGGGGCGGGACCGCGAACACCGGGGAGCTGTTTTTT	CASSRFPRGGTANTGELFF
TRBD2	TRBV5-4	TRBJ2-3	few	TGTGCCAGCAGCCAGGGGTTAGCGGGAGCGCACACAGATACGCAGTATTTT	CASSQGLAGAHTDTQYF
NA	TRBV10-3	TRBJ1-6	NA	TGTGCCATCAGTGTCGGGTCAATGGATAATTCACCCCTCCACTTT	CAISVGSMDNSPLHF
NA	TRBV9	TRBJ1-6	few	TGTGCCAGCAGCCAAAGTCCCGGGTCCTATAATTCACCCCTCCACTTT	CASSQSPGSYNSPLHF
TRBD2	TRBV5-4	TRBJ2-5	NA	TGTGCCAGCAGCCAGGGACTAGCCGAGACCCAGTACTTC	CASSQGLAETQYF
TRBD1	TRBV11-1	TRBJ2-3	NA	TGTGCCAGCAGCCATCGGACAGGGACTCTCCCGGATACGCAGTATTTT	CASSHRTGTLPDTQYF
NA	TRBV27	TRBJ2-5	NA	TGTGCCAGCAGTCCCCTAGGGGCGAGGAAGGAGACCCAGTACTTC	CASSPLGARKETQYF
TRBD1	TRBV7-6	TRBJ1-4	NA	TGTGCCAGCAGCGGACAGGGCCGGATGGATGAAAAACTGTTTTTT	CASSGQGRMDEKLFF
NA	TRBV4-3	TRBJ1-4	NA	TGCGCCAGCAGCCAGGCAGGGGTTGGTGAAAAACTGTTTTTT	CASSQAGVGEKLFF
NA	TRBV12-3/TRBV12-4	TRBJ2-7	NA	TGTGCCAGCAGTTTCGGTTGGGCAGGGCAGTACTTC	CASSFGWAGQYF
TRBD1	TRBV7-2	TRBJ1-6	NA	TGTGCCAGCAGCGTCGGGACAGGGAATAATTCACCCCTCCACTTT	CASSVGTGNNSPLHF
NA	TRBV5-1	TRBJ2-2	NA	TGCGCCAGCAGCTTGGGACGAGGGTTAGACACCGGGGAGCTGTTTTTT	CASSLGRGLDTGELFF
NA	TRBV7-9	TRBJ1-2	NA	TGTGCCAGCAGCCTTCTGAACCTTCGACGGGGGGATTTTGCTGGCTACACCTTC	CASSLLNLRRGDFAGYTF
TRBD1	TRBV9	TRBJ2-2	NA	TGTGCCAGCAGCATTGACAGGGTCCCCGGGGAGCTGTTTTTT	CASSIDRVPGELFF
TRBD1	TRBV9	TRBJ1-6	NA	TGTGCCAGCAGCCCCGGACAGGGGGCGCCTTACTCACCCCTCCACTTT	CASSPGQGAPYSPLHF
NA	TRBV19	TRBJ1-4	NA	TGTGCCAGTAGTATCGGAGAGGAAAAACTGTTTTTT	CASSIGEEKLFF
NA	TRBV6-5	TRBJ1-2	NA	TGTGCCAGCTCGAAGGAACGGGAGAGTGGCTACACCTTC	CASSKERESGYTF